This is a list of T cell receptor beta chains from one sample in a study of blood T cell repertoires in COVID-19. Some clones are missing from TCRdb's copy, which holds only in-frame ones; the method was immunoSEQ multiplex PCR. The sample consists of approximately 300,000 clones, 75% to 90% of them appearing once. The specimen was peripheral blood. Receptors originate from a woman in her forties or fifties who had recovered from COVID-19. Both conserved end residues are part of each CDR3. Fields, in order: V gene, D gene, clone size, J gene, CDR3 protein, CDR3 DNA. A D gene is named only where the DNA matches it firmly. Expanded clones are given a class, and other clones once, few, many or no size at all.

>TRBV5-1|TRBD2|.|TRBJ2-3
CASELGLAGGHHTDTQYF
TGCGCCAGCGAACTGGGACTAGCGGGAGGCCACCACACAGATACGCAGTATTTT
>TRBV5-1|.|.|TRBJ1-2
CASSLLGANTGYGYTF
TGCGCCAGCAGCTTGCTAGGGGCAAATACCGGGTATGGCTACACCTTC
>TRBV9|.|.|TRBJ1-1
CASSVGLGGGATEAFF
TGTGCCAGCAGCGTCGGGTTGGGGGGAGGGGCCACTGAAGCTTTCTTT
>TRBV3-1/TRBV3-2|.|once|TRBJ1-6
CASSQDRGGSPLHF
TGTGCCAGCAGCCAAGACAGGGGAGGGTCACCCCTCCACTTT
>TRBV28|.|.|TRBJ1-5
CASSSLNQPQHF
TGTGCCAGCAGCTCCCTTAATCAGCCCCAGCATTTT
>TRBV6-2/TRBV6-3|TRBD2|few|TRBJ2-2
CASSYPLAGAQFRLNTGELFF
TGTGCCAGCAGTTACCCACTAGCGGGGGCCCAGTTTAGATTGAACACCGGGGAGCTGTTTTTT
>TRBV5-1|TRBD1|.|TRBJ2-2
CANSTGPPLNTGELFF
TGCGCCAACTCGACAGGGCCACCCTTGAACACCGGGGAGCTGTTTTTT
>TRBV9|.|.|TRBJ2-2
CASSVVWAANTGELFF
TGTGCCAGCAGCGTAGTTTGGGCAGCTAACACCGGGGAGCTGTTTTTT
>TRBV9|TRBD1|.|TRBJ2-2
CASSATGAGELFF
TGTGCCAGCAGCGCGACAGGGGCCGGGGAGCTGTTTTTT
>TRBV6-5|TRBD1|.|TRBJ2-7
CAIADRADEQYF
TGTGCCATTGCGGACAGGGCCGACGAGCAGTACTTC
>TRBV9|TRBD2|.|TRBJ2-5
CASSAGTSVVSWETQYF
TGTGCCAGCAGCGCCGGGACTAGCGTTGTTTCGTGGGAGACCCAGTACTTC
>TRBV28|TRBD1|.|TRBJ2-5
CASSLSVGTGAKETQYF
TGTGCCAGCAGCCTCTCGGTTGGGACAGGGGCCAAGGAGACCCAGTACTTC
>TRBV7-9|TRBD2|.|TRBJ2-1
CASSYGTSGGLKQFF
TGTGCCAGCAGCTACGGGACTAGCGGGGGGTTAAAGCAGTTCTTC
>TRBV30|TRBD1|.|TRBJ1-6
CAWSRGGEGSPLHF
TGTGCCTGGAGTAGAGGGGGCGAGGGTTCACCCCTCCACTTT
>TRBV30|.|.|TRBJ1-2
CAWTVDSSYGYTF
TGTGCCTGGACCGTGGACAGCAGCTATGGCTACACCTTC
>TRBV18|TRBD1|few|TRBJ1-5
CASSQQGAKNQPQHF
TGTGCCAGCTCACAACAGGGGGCGAAGAATCAGCCCCAGCATTTT
>TRBV7-9|.|.|TRBJ1-6
CASSLEQPSYNSPLHF
TGTGCCAGCAGCTTAGAACAGCCCTCTTATAATTCACCCCTCCACTTT
>TRBV28|.|.|TRBJ1-1
CASSLAGRDTEAFF
TGTGCCAGCAGTTTGGCCGGGAGGGACACTGAAGCTTTCTTT
>TRBV19|.|.|TRBJ2-3
CASSTQGGLTDTQYF
TGTGCCAGTAGCACACAGGGTGGGTTGACAGATACGCAGTATTTT
>TRBV19|.|.|TRBJ1-3
CASSFGQLSGNTIYF
TGTGCCAGTAGTTTCGGACAACTCTCTGGAAACACCATATATTTT
>TRBV12-3/TRBV12-4|TRBD1|.|TRBJ2-7
CASSLTGVYEQYF
TGTGCCAGCAGTTTGACAGGGGTCTACGAGCAGTACTTC
>TRBV19|TRBD1|.|TRBJ1-5
CASSILGDRSSNQPQHF
TGTGCCAGTAGTATTTTGGGGGACAGAAGTAGCAATCAGCCCCAGCATTTT
>TRBV5-1|.|.|TRBJ2-2
CASSYRDSTGELFF
TGCGCCAGCAGTTACAGGGATTCCACCGGGGAGCTGTTTTTT
>TRBV30|.|.|TRBJ1-2
CAWSVETAGYTF
TGTGCCTGGAGTGTAGAGACAGCAGGCTACACCTTC
>TRBV5-5|.|few|TRBJ2-6
CASSLAGSLRPGANVLTF
TGTGCCAGCAGCTTGGCCGGGTCCTTAAGGCCCGGGGCCAACGTCCTGACTTTC
>TRBV9|TRBD1|once|TRBJ2-5
CASSVGTGETQYF
TGTGCCAGCAGCGTAGGGACAGGTGAGACCCAGTACTTC
>TRBV27|TRBD1|.|TRBJ1-6
CASTWVTGTRSPLHF
TGTGCCAGCACATGGGTGACAGGGACAAGGTCACCCCTCCACTTT
>TRBV6-1|TRBD1|.|TRBJ1-4
CASSERDRGRFEKLFF
TGTGCCAGCAGTGAACGGGACAGGGGGCGGTTTGAAAAACTGTTTTTT
>TRBV9|TRBD2|.|TRBJ2-1
CASSVEGTTLSDNEQFF
TGTGCCAGCAGCGTTGAGGGGACTACTTTATCAGACAATGAGCAGTTCTTC
>TRBV3-1/TRBV3-2|.|.|TRBJ1-1
CASTLEGGVGSATFF
TGTGCCAGCACCCTCGAGGGCGGTGTGGGATCAGCGACTTTCTTT
>TRBV5-6|.|.|TRBJ1-4
CASSATGSTNEKLFF
TGTGCCAGCAGCGCCACAGGGTCAACTAATGAAAAACTGTTTTTT
>TRBV9|.|.|TRBJ1-6
CASSVDGGRYSYNSPLHF
TGTGCCAGCAGCGTAGACGGAGGGAGGTACTCCTATAATTCACCCCTCCACTTT
>TRBV2|.|many|TRBJ2-3
CASNGPFTDTQYF
TGTGCCAGCAATGGGCCTTTCACAGATACGCAGTATTTT